The source of this TCR beta chain is a study of a mutant IDH1 vaccine in newly diagnosed glioma. Study overall: Vaccinations were initiated 4-6 weeks following radiotherapy alone, or were given together with temozolomide cycles.

Sequenced by immunoSEQ multiplex PCR; TCRdb stores in-frame clones only, minus some. The repertoire holds 50,000 to 70,000 clones, with roughly 90% as singletons. Germline CDR1 and CDR2: MNHNY and SVGAGI (reference sequence). The CDR3 sequence is 13 residues long. The trim removed 2 bases at V and 8 bases at J, leaving 3 bases unmatched. Turning to this clone: What it recognizes is unknown.

Stated time point: week 35, safety follow-up. What each vaccine dose contained was 300 ug of mutant IDH1 20-mer peptide, accompanied by topical imiquimod. This sequence was found in a man aged 40-49 years with glioma. The starting material was PBMCs, obtained from a glioma patient whose treatment included an IDH1 peptide vaccine. This rearrangement joins TRBV6-6 to TRBJ2-1, with TRBD1 matching 7 bases. CDR3 sequence: CASSYRGHDEQFF. CDR3 in DNA: TGTGCCAGCAGTTACAGGGGGCACGATGAGCAGTTCTTC.